Here is one TCR beta chain with its context. Antigen specificity is unknown. Researchers took lesional scalp punch biopsies and peripheral blood from people who were alopecia areata patients. In each case, RNA was isolated and then reverse transcribed into cDNA as the sequencing template. Libraries were prepared by immunoSEQ multiplex PCR; TCRdb keeps only in-frame clonotypes and omits some of them. The data contain about 150,000 clones, 87% of them singletons. This entry comes from a study of CD8+ T cells in alopecia areata. Whole-study findings and limits: For lesional scalp, especially alopecia totalis/universalis, clonality was higher than in normal scalp. Mice showed TCR sharing more clearly than patients did, possibly owing to HLA.

V gave up 5 bases and J gave up 1 base, with 19 bases separating them. Germline CDR1 MNHEY, CDR2 SMNVEV (reference sequence). This CDR3 contains 17 residues. This clonotype was obtained from a human donor with alopecia areata. The sample here was CD8+ T cells sorted from blood, taken at week 0. The V gene is TRBV27, the J gene TRBJ2-3; TRBD1 is a possible D gene (6 bases). The DNA for the CDR3 is TGTGCCAGCAGTCCACCCCTCAGGGGCCATGGCACAGATACGCAGTATTTT. Its translation is CASSPPLRGHGTDTQYF.